The 31 T cell receptor beta chains below all came from one sample that was sequenced in a study of blood T cell repertoires in COVID-19. Data came from immunoSEQ multiplex PCR; TCRdb stores just in-frame clones and leaves some out. The profile covers approximately 220,000 clones, with around 82% appearing a single time and around 3.5% taken by the ten largest. The sequenced sample was PBMCs or T cells enriched from blood (not recorded which). The receptors were gathered from a woman aged 40 to 50 who had been exposed to COVID-19.

Here the CDR3 reads CASSLAGQGGNQPQHF. CDR3 DNA sequence: TGCGCCAGCAGCCTGGCCGGACAGGGAGGTAATCAGCCCCAGCATTTT. V usage is TRBV4-1 and J usage is TRBJ1-5; 8 bases are a match to TRBD1. V was pared by 4 bases and J by 4 bases, with 9 bases of the junction left unmatched. The CDR3 loop spans 16 amino acids. Germline V lookup: CDR1 MGHRA, CDR2 YSYEKL.

The chain employs TRBV4-2 and TRBJ1-1; 11 positions agree with TRBD1. With 4 bases clipped from V and 2 bases from J, the junction kept 3 bases outside the gene matches. The CDR3 loop spans 15 amino acids. The V gene's germline CDR1 is LGHNA and CDR2 YNFKEQ. The chain's CDR3 is CASSPDRGPNTEAFF. CDR3 coding DNA: TGTGCCAGCAGCCCGGACAGGGGGCCTAACACTGAAGCTTTCTTT.

V and J are TRBV5-4 and TRBJ2-5, with 13 nucleotides matching TRBD2. V lost 3 bases, J lost 4 bases, and 12 bases stayed unmatched. Germline V CDR1 and CDR2: SGHNT, YYREEE (reference sequence). The CDR3 consists of 18 residues. CDR3: CASSWPTSGGAGSETQYF. The CDR3 DNA sequence: TGTGCCAGCAGCTGGCCAACTAGCGGGGGGGCCGGGTCAGAGACCCAGTACTTC.

This chain joins TRBV2 and TRBJ2-5; tentative D call: TRBD1 (7 bases). V was trimmed by 3 bases and J by 5 bases, leaving 13 bases between them. Germline CDR1 is SNHLY and CDR2 is FYNNEI. The CDR3 is made up of 14 amino acids. The CDR3 sequence: CASSEEGAGETQYF. As DNA, the CDR3 is TGTGCCAGCAGTGAGGAGGGGGCGGGGGAGACCCAGTACTTC. Full variable domain (remainder filled in from reference TRBV2 and TRBJ2-5): EPEVTQTPSHQVTQMGQEVILRCVPISNHLYFYWYRQILGQKVEFLVSFYNNEISEKSEIFDDQFSVERPDGSNFTLKIRSTKLEDSAMYFCASSEEGAGETQYFGPGTRLLVL.

Comment on this clone: Other DNA variants within this sample encode the same CDR3. The chain uses TRBV5-1 and TRBJ2-3; 15 nucleotides agree with TRBD2. This CDR3 region has 17 residues. Unmatched junction bases numbered 4, after V lost 4 bases and J lost 1 base. CDR1 and CDR2 (germline): SGHRS, YFSETQ. For the CDR3, the DNA is TGCGCCAGCAGCACGGGACTAGCGGGGGGAGGCACAGATACGCAGTATTTT. Amino acids: CASSTGLAGGGTDTQYF.

The CDR3 bases are TGTGCCAGCAGCCAACTAGGGCTAGCGTACACAGATACGCAGTATTTT. Its protein is CASSQLGLAYTDTQYF. The J gene is TRBJ2-3, the V gene TRBV3-1 (or the pseudogene TRBV3-2); a weak D match, TRBD2 (6 bases). The V and J ends lost 2 bases and 2 bases respectively, with 14 bases between them. Per germline, CDR1 LGHDT and CDR2 YNNKEL (reference sequence). This CDR3 is 16 amino acids long.

The chain carries TRBV19 and TRBJ2-5; 9 bases are shared with TRBD2. Germline values: CDR1 LNHDA, CDR2 SQIVND (reference sequence). J gave up 5 bases and V 6 bases, and 19 bases lay outside the gene matches. The CDR3 covers 18 residues. CDR3 protein: CASSPLAGDPPNAETQYF. The CDR3 DNA sequence: TGTGCCAGTAGCCCCTTAGCGGGGGACCCCCCTAATGCGGAGACCCAGTACTTC. Combining the CDR3 with reference TRBV19 and TRBJ2-5 gives the whole variable domain DGGITQSPKYLFRKEGQNVTLSCEQNLNHDAMYWYRQDPGQGLRLIYYSQIVNDFQKGDIAEGYSVSREKKESFPLTVTSAQKNPTAFYLCASSPLAGDPPNAETQYFGPGTRLLVL.

The chain combines TRBV7-6 with TRBJ1-2, with D possibly TRBD1 on 6 matching bases. The germline CDR1 and CDR2 sequences are SGHVS and FNYEAQ. This CDR3 contains 14 residues. V was pared by 5 bases and J by 3 bases, with 13 bases between. CDR3 region: CASSPRGFHYGYTF. Written as DNA, the CDR3 is TGTGCCAGCAGCCCTAGGGGGTTCCACTATGGCTACACCTTC.

There are a few counts of this clone. The gene calls are TRBV19 and TRBJ2-5; the D gene is possibly TRBD1 (8 bases). V was shortened by 4 bases and J by 5 bases, with 14 bases between the two germline ends. Germline V gene data show CDR1 as LNHDA and CDR2 as SQIVND (reference sequence). This CDR3 has 14 amino acids. The CDR3, as DNA: TGTGCCAGTAGTACTGGACAGGGAGGGGAGACCCAGTACTTC. This sequence encodes CASSTGQGGETQYF.

This chain links TRBV7-9 with TRBJ2-1; TRBD1 aligns across 10 bases. The CDR3 spans 15 residues. V gave up 5 bases and J gave up 6 bases; unmatched junction bases: 7. Germline values: CDR1 SEHNR, CDR2 FQNEAQ (reference sequence). CDR3 region: CASSTTGGRFNEQFF. DNA for the CDR3: TGTGCCAGCAGCACGACAGGGGGCAGATTCAATGAGCAGTTCTTC.

This chain connects TRBV19 to TRBJ1-5; D is possibly TRBD1 (6 bases). CDR3 length equals 13 residues. Per the germline V gene, CDR1 is LNHDA and CDR2 is SQIVND (reference sequence). CDR3 residues: CASLGQFNQPQHF. As DNA, the CDR3 is TGTGCTAGTCTAGGACAGTTCAATCAGCCCCAGCATTTT. Supplemented by reference TRBV19 and TRBJ1-5, the full variable domain reads DGGITQSPKYLFRKEGQNVTLSCEQNLNHDAMYWYRQDPGQGLRLIYYSQIVNDFQKGDIAEGYSVSREKKESFPLTVTSAQKNPTAFYLCASLGQFNQPQHFGDGTRLSIL.

This chain uses TRBV24-1 with TRBJ2-3, with 8 positions matching TRBD2. The CDR3 extends over 15 amino acids. V trimming: 2 bases; J trimming: 4 bases; junction bases outside the gene matches: 4. Germline values: CDR1 KGHDR, CDR2 SFDVKD. CDR3 coding DNA: TGTGCCACCAGTGATTACGGGGGGGCCCCAGATACGCAGTATTTT. Amino acids: CATSDYGGAPDTQYF.

A single count supports this clone. The chain uses TRBV5-1 and TRBJ1-2; 9 bases line up with TRBD1. CDR1 is SGHRS, CDR2 YFSETQ, per germline. The CDR3 extends over 14 amino acids. After removal of 3 bases from V and 4 bases from J, the junction contained 4 bases not matched to a gene. In nucleotides, the CDR3 is TGCGCCAGCAGCTGGACAGGGGAGAGCTATGGCTACACCTTC. Protein product: CASSWTGESYGYTF.

This rearrangement joins TRBV19 to TRBJ2-7, with a possible D match to TRBD2 (5 bases). This CDR3 comprises 11 residues. CDR1 is LNHDA and CDR2 is SQIVND in the germline V gene (reference sequence). V was trimmed by 2 bases and J by 7 bases, leaving 6 bases between them. The CDR3 region has the DNA TGTGCCAGTAGTATACCGGGGGAGCAGTACTTC. It is translated as CASSIPGEQYF.

The rearrangement uses TRBV5-1 and TRBJ2-5; possible D gene TRBD2, 5 bases. This CDR3 has 13 amino acids. Trimming took off 3 bases at V and 3 bases at J, with 9 bases between the two ends. CDR1 is SGHRS and CDR2 is YFSETQ in the germline V gene. The CDR3, as DNA: TGCGCCAGCAGCTACAACGGGAAAGAGACCCAGTACTTC. It codes for CASSYNGKETQYF.

V and J are TRBV5-1 and TRBJ1-6; TRBD1 aligns across 9 bases. The CDR3 is made up of 15 amino acids. Germline CDR1 SGHRS, CDR2 YFSETQ. J gave up 9 bases and V 2 bases, and 6 bases lay outside the gene matches. CDR3: CASSLQGANSSPLHF. The CDR3, as DNA: TGCGCCAGCAGCTTACAGGGGGCAAATAGTTCACCCCTCCACTTT.

The V gene is TRBV3-1 (or the pseudogene TRBV3-2), the J gene TRBJ1-1; no definite D call. The CDR3 extends over 12 amino acids. Germline lookup yields CDR1 LGHDT and CDR2 YNNKEL (reference sequence). Trimming pared 5 bases from V and 5 bases from J, leaving 9 bases between. The CDR3 DNA reads as TGTGCCAGCAGCTCCAGGAGGACTGAAGCTTTCTTT. It codes for CASSSRRTEAFF.

The chain recombines TRBV5-1 with TRBJ2-5, with TRBD1 matching 9 bases. The germline gives CDR1 SGHRS, CDR2 YFSETQ. The V segment lost 6 bases and the J segment 5 bases; nucleotides outside the gene matches: 17. The CDR3 totals 17 residues. The CDR3 DNA reads as TGCGCCAGCAAACCGGGACAGGGAGCCGAAGGGTGGGAGACCCAGTACTTC. This translates into CASKPGQGAEGWETQYF.

The chain uses TRBV28 and TRBJ1-1, with D possibly matching TRBD1 (6 bases). Germline lookup yields CDR1 MDHEN and CDR2 SYDVKM. V was trimmed by 5 bases and J by 1 base, leaving 20 bases between them. The CDR3 is made up of 17 amino acids. The CDR3 DNA reads TGTGCCAGCAGTGTAAATATGGGGGGGCAGACGAACACTGAAGCTTTCTTT. It yields the protein CASSVNMGGQTNTEAFF. The variable domain in full, completed from reference TRBV28 and TRBJ1-1, reads DVKVTQSSRYLVKRTGEKVFLECVQDMDHENMFWYRQDPGLGLRLIYFSYDVKMKEKGDIPEGYSVSREKKERFSLILESASTNQTSMYLCASSVNMGGQTNTEAFFGQGTRLTVV.

This sequence joins TRBV27 and TRBJ2-1; TRBD1 matches 10 bases. Per germline, CDR1 MNHEY and CDR2 SMNVEV (reference sequence). The CDR3 has 16 residues. The J segment lost 7 bases and the V segment lost 2 bases, leaving 8 bases of the junction unmatched. The chain's CDR3 is CASSLLPGQGWNEQFF. Here the CDR3 DNA reads TGTGCCAGCAGTTTACTTCCGGGACAGGGGTGGAATGAGCAGTTCTTC.

This chain uses TRBV11-2 with TRBJ2-1, with D possibly being TRBD1 (5 bases). V dropped 3 bases and J dropped 10 bases, with 22 bases sitting between them. The CDR3 consists of 16 residues. Germline V gene sequence: CDR1 SGHAT, CDR2 FQNNGV. The CDR3 bases are TGTGCCAGCAGCTTTCAGGGTAATGACCCCTTTAACGAGCAGTTCTTC. Protein product: CASSFQGNDPFNEQFF.

The rearrangement links TRBV5-1 to TRBJ1-5, with 10 bases lining up with TRBD1. Per the germline V gene, CDR1 is SGHRS and CDR2 is YFSETQ. J gave up 7 bases and V 1 base, and 5 bases lay outside the gene matches. The CDR3 contains 15 residues. CDR3 residues: CASSLSGTGEQPQHF. CDR3 DNA: TGCGCCAGCAGCTTGTCCGGGACAGGGGAACAGCCCCAGCATTTT.

This rearrangement joins TRBV3-1 (or the pseudogene TRBV3-2) to TRBJ2-7, with 10 bases aligning to TRBD2. This CDR3 spans 15 amino acids. The ends lost 4 bases at V and 2 bases at J; junction bases unmatched: 5. CDR1 is LGHDT and CDR2 is YNNKEL in the germline V gene (reference sequence). CDR3 in amino acids: CASSPGTSAAYEQYF. CDR3 nucleotide sequence: TGTGCCAGCAGCCCGGGGACTAGCGCCGCCTACGAGCAGTACTTC.

This clone was counted between two and nine times. The chain has TRBV3-1 (or the pseudogene TRBV3-2) and TRBJ1-2; a weak D match, TRBD1 (5 bases). The CDR3 is 15 amino acids. Germline V lookup: CDR1 LGHDT, CDR2 YNNKEL (reference sequence). V lost 0 bases and J lost 3, with 11 bases in between. The CDR3 region is CASSQDGASYYGYTF. The CDR3 DNA reads as TGTGCCAGCAGCCAAGATGGGGCCAGTTACTATGGCTACACCTTC.

This chain uses TRBV7-2 with TRBJ2-5, with a possible D match to TRBD2 (6 bases). This CDR3 is 14 amino acids long. CDR1 SGHTA and CDR2 FQGNSA come from the germline V gene. The V end was cut by 2 bases, the J end by 7 bases, with 14 bases between. The CDR3 DNA sequence: TGTGCCAGCAGCTTATCGGCGGGGCCCGGGACCCAGTACTTC. It translates to CASSLSAGPGTQYF.

This chain uses TRBV12-3 or TRBV12-4 with TRBJ1-5; TRBD1 agrees at 9 bases. V gave up 6 bases and J gave up 6 bases; unmatched junction bases: 3. The CDR3 extends over 13 amino acids. The chain's CDR3 is CASRQGAVQPQHF. In DNA form, the CDR3 reads TGTGCCAGCAGACAGGGGGCTGTTCAGCCCCAGCATTTT.

This clone was seen only a few times. The rearrangement uses TRBV6-4 and TRBJ2-2, with 10 nucleotides matching TRBD1. Unmatched junction bases numbered 3, after V lost 8 bases and J lost 3 bases. CDR1 and CDR2 (germline): MRHNA, SNTAGT. The length of the CDR3 is 14 residues. The CDR3 is CASSTGGDTGELFF. CDR3 sequence (DNA): TGTGCCAGCTCGACAGGGGGCGACACCGGGGAGCTGTTTTTT.

This clone has just one count. V and J are TRBV19 and TRBJ1-5, with unresolved D. From germline, CDR1 is LNHDA and CDR2 SQIVND (reference sequence). Trimming took off 7 bases at V and 0 bases at J, with 13 bases between the two ends. The CDR3 is 15 amino acids. The CDR3 DNA reads as TGTGCCAGTACCAGATCGACATTTAGCAATCAGCCCCAGCATTTT. Protein product: CASTRSTFSNQPQHF.

The chain uses TRBV6-1 and TRBJ1-2; the match to TRBD1 covers 8 bases. V shed 4 bases, J shed 7 bases, and the junction held 14 bases outside the gene matches. CDR3 size: 16 residues. The germline V gene has CDR1 MNHNS and CDR2 SASEGT. DNA of the CDR3: TGTGCCAGCAGTGCGCATTCAGGGGGCGGTACTGTTGGCTACACCTTC. Translation: CASSAHSGGGTVGYTF.

V is TRBV11-2 and J is TRBJ2-1, with a tentative D call TRBD1 (5 bases). The ends were cut back, 5 bases at V and 2 bases at J, with 13 bases in the middle. Germline V gene data show CDR1 as SGHAT and CDR2 as FQNNGV. There are 15 residues in the CDR3. This CDR3 reads CASSTDATAYNEQFF. The CDR3 bases are TGTGCCAGCAGCACGGACGCGACAGCCTACAATGAGCAGTTCTTC.

V usage is TRBV19 and J usage is TRBJ1-2; the match to TRBD1 covers 10 bases. J lost 4 bases, V lost 4 bases, and 6 bases had no gene match. Germline V gene data show CDR1 as LNHDA and CDR2 as SQIVND (reference sequence). The CDR3 is 15 residues long. The CDR3 is CASSTDRGNGYGYTF. In DNA form, the CDR3 reads TGTGCCAGTAGTACGGACAGGGGGAACGGCTATGGCTACACCTTC. The complete variable domain, with remaining parts taken from reference TRBV19 and TRBJ1-2, reads DGGITQSPKYLFRKEGQNVTLSCEQNLNHDAMYWYRQDPGQGLRLIYYSQIVNDFQKGDIAEGYSVSREKKESFPLTVTSAQKNPTAFYLCASSTDRGNGYGYTFGSGTRLTVV.